A single sample is the source of the 5 T cell receptor beta chains below, sequenced in a study of shared clonotypes between healthy human individuals. The data were produced by immunoSEQ multiplex PCR, yet TCRdb's version contains in-frame clones alone and is incomplete. The sample has about 1.5 million clones, approximately 98% seen once. Sequences were obtained from naive CD4+ T cells sorted from blood. The sample's subset: CD45RA+ positively selected. The receptors originated from a man aged 25-45 years in good health.

The CDR3, as DNA: TGTGCCAGCAGCTTAGCACGAGGACTAGCGGGAGTAGGGGAGACCCAGTACTTC. Amino acid sequence: CASSLARGLAGVGETQYF. The chain combines TRBV7-2 with TRBJ2-5; TRBD2 matches at 13 bases. CDR3 length: 18 residues. Trimming removed 0 bases from V and 5 bases from J; junction bases left unmatched: 9. Germline assignment: CDR1 SGHTA and CDR2 FQGNSA. Together with reference TRBV7-2 and TRBJ2-5, the CDR3 gives the full variable domain: GAGVSQSPSNKVTEKGKDVELRCDPISGHTALYWYRQSLGQGLEFLIYFQGNSAPDKSGLPSDRFSAERTGGSVSTLTIQRTQQEDSAVYLCASSLARGLAGVGETQYFGPGTRLLVL.

Points on this clone: The same CDR3 is also encoded by other DNA sequences in this sample. This chain links TRBV4-2 with TRBJ1-5, with a possible D match to TRBD1 (5 bases). This CDR3 comprises 15 residues. The ends were cut back, 0 bases at V and 5 bases at J, with 11 bases in the middle. CDR1 LGHNA and CDR2 YNFKEQ come from the germline V gene. CDR3 sequence: CASSQEGGRDQPQHF. The CDR3 region has the DNA TGTGCCAGCAGCCAAGAGGGGGGGAGGGATCAGCCCCAGCATTTT.

The chain uses TRBV5-4 and TRBJ1-1; possible D gene TRBD1, 6 bases. Deletions cut 7 bases from V and 7 bases from J, with 23 bases between. This CDR3 comprises 15 residues. Germline V gives CDR1 SGHNT, CDR2 YYREEE (reference sequence). CDR3: CASGTRGGVRLEAFF. DNA of the CDR3: TGTGCCAGCGGAACTCGAGGGGGGGTTCGTCTTGAAGCTTTCTTT.

The CDR3 DNA reads as TGTGCCAGCAGCCCGCAACTAGCGGACGAAGCTCATCCAAACCAAGAGACCCAGTACTTC. It encodes CASSPQLADEAHPNQETQYF. The rearrangement joins TRBV14 to TRBJ2-5; 8 bases map to TRBD2. V was clipped by 4 bases and J by 0 bases; unmatched bases: 19. Per germline, CDR1 SGHDN and CDR2 FVKESK. This CDR3 spans 20 amino acids.

As to this clone: Mismatch with germline at one junction end may stem from a read error. J is TRBJ2-2 and V is TRBV7-7; 12 bases are shared with TRBD2. This CDR3 spans 15 amino acids. Germline V gene data show CDR1 as SSHAT and CDR2 as FNYEAQ (reference sequence). This CDR3 reads CASSPGLAGTGELFF. The CDR3 DNA follows: TGTGCTAGCAGCCCTGGACTAGCGGGAACCGGGGAGCTGTTTTTT.